This TCR beta chain comes out of a study of tumor-infiltrating lymphocytes in primary liver carcinoma. General study points: Blood fell significantly below tumors in its top-250-clone fraction (p = 0.039). Researchers report that only about 8-25% of top clones turned up in all five tumor regions.

From about 19-30 mg of unsorted bulk tissue, DNA and RNA were co-extracted together. The study sampled five separate regions from each tumor. Ends included, the CDR3 has 14 residues. In germline, CDR1 is SQVTM, CDR2 ANQGSEA. Note on this clonotype: Its specificity is not known. Because the CDR3 is missing its conserved closing phenylalanine or tryptophan, this is likely a read error. It is unclear where the CDR3 begins or ends on the DNA, so no DNA is shown, and the CDR3 is as TCRdb lists it.

Total RNA amounting to 450 to 500 ng was the source from which TCR beta cDNA was made with a constant-region primer. Investigators got TCR beta libraries out of three nested multiplex PCR rounds, done with slightly modified ARM-PCR. A C-beta reverse primer was combined with TRBV1-TRBV30 forward primers in the first two PCR rounds, and each round had roughly 9 cycles. TCRdb analysed the multiplex PCR reads with MiXCR anew, one entry per CDR3 protein. The profile shows approximately 100,000 distinct CDR3 sequences, approximately 70% of them singletons. The chain has TRBV29-1 and TRBJ1-2; the table's TRBD1 call for D was not verified on the DNA. The receptor comes from a woman aged 55 to 70 with primary liver carcinoma and hepatitis B virus infection. Specimen: liver tumor tissue from sampling region 2. Subset defined: tumor region T2, inferior pole. CDR3 region: CSVEGPRDRLGYSI.